These 8 T cell receptor beta chains came from one sample sequenced in a study of blood T cell repertoires in COVID-19. This table comes from immunoSEQ multiplex PCR, and its TCRdb copy is limited to in-frame clones, with some not included. In the table there are some 250,000 clones, approximately 85% of which are singletons. Sequenced material: peripheral blood. Every receptor here comes from an older woman with active or convalescent COVID-19.

The table lists this clone with a few counts. CDR3 sequence: CASSFLASGDSEQYF. Written as DNA, the CDR3 is TGTGCCAGCAGTTTCTTGGCTAGCGGGGATTCCGAGCAGTACTTC. V usage is TRBV6-5 and J usage is TRBJ2-7; 9 bases fit TRBD2. V was pared by 4 bases and J by 6 bases, with 10 bases of the junction left unmatched. Germline CDR1 MNHEY, CDR2 SVGAGI. The CDR3 sequence is 15 residues long.

The rearrangement joins TRBV9 to TRBJ2-2, with unresolved D. V was shortened by 4 bases and J by 5 bases, with 18 bases between the two germline ends. The germline V gene has CDR1 SGDLS and CDR2 YYNGEE. There are 16 residues in the CDR3. CDR3 coding DNA: TGTGCCAGCAGCCTCCTCGAGTGGCGGCCGACCGGGGAGCTGTTTTTT. This encodes CASSLLEWRPTGELFF. Based on the CDR3 plus reference TRBV9 and TRBJ2-2, the full variable domain is DSGVTQTPKHLITATGQRVTLRCSPRSGDLSVYWYQQSLDQGLQFLIQYYNGEERAKGNILERFSAQQFPDLHSELNLSSLELGDSALYFCASSLLEWRPTGELFFGEGSRLTVL.

The sample holds a few counts of this clone. The V and J genes are TRBV10-3 and TRBJ1-2; unclear D gene. The V gene's germline CDR1 is ENHRY and CDR2 SYGVKD. This CDR3 comprises 14 residues. V lost 6 bases and J lost 6, with 17 bases in between. This CDR3 reads CAISGRTTEDGYTF. CDR3 bases: TGTGCCATCAGCGGCCGTACAACCGAGGATGGCTACACCTTC.

This chain uses TRBV6-5 with TRBJ2-7; 8 nucleotides agree with TRBD1. This CDR3 has 14 residues. V lost 6 bases and J lost 4; bases outside the gene matches: 8. Looked up from germline, CDR1 is MNHEY and CDR2 is SVGAGI. The CDR3 protein is CASSQGAGGYEQYF. The DNA of the CDR3 is TGTGCCAGCAGCCAGGGGGCCGGGGGATACGAGCAGTACTTC.

Concerning this clone: The sample contains more than one DNA sequence encoding this CDR3. V and J are TRBV3-1 (or the pseudogene TRBV3-2) and TRBJ1-3; D gene unclear. V was pared by 3 bases and J by 0 bases, with 6 bases between. Germline CDR1 and CDR2: LGHDT and YNNKEL (reference sequence). This CDR3 has 14 residues. CDR3 loop: CASSQGSSGNTIYF. The CDR3 DNA reads TGTGCCAGCAGCCAGGGGAGCTCTGGAAACACCATATATTTT.

The CDR3 DNA follows: TGCAGTGGAGGTTGGAACACTGAAGCTTTCTTT. This translates into CSGGWNTEAFF. This rearrangement joins TRBV20-1 to TRBJ1-1, with no clear D. CDR1 DFQATT and CDR2 SNEGSKA come from the germline V gene (reference sequence). The CDR3 length is 11 residues. V lost 7 bases, J lost 1 base, and 7 bases lay in between.

A few counts support this clone. CDR3 sequence: CASSQELPRGGEAFF. In DNA, the CDR3 is TGTGCCAGCAGCCAAGAGTTACCTAGGGGCGGTGAAGCTTTCTTT. The V gene is TRBV3-1 (or the pseudogene TRBV3-2), the J gene TRBJ1-1; D is possibly TRBD1 (5 bases). The germline gives CDR1 LGHDT, CDR2 YNNKEL (reference sequence). This CDR3 is 15 amino acids long. V lost 0 bases to trimming and J lost 7 bases, with 15 bases between them.

This sequence joins TRBV6-5 and TRBJ1-1, with D possibly TRBD1 on 6 matching bases. V lost 6 bases and J lost 1, with 12 bases in between. The CDR3 runs to 14 residues. Germline V gene data show CDR1 as MNHEY and CDR2 as SVGAGI. CDR3 coding DNA: TGTGCCAGCAGACCACAGGGTCCGAACACTGAAGCTTTCTTT. Protein product: CASRPQGPNTEAFF.